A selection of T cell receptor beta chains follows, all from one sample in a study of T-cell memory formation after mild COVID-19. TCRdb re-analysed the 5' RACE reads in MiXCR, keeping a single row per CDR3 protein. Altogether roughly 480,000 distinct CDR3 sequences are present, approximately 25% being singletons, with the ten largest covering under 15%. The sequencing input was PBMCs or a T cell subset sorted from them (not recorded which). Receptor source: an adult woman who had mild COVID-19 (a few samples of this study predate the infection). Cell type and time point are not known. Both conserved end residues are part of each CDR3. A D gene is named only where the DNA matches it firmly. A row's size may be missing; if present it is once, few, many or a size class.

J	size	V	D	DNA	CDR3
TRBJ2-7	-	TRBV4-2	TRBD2	TGTGCCAGCAGCCAAGGGGCCGGGACTAGCGGCCCACCTACCTACGAGCAGTACTTC	CASSQGAGTSGPPTYEQYF
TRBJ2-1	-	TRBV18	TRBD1	TGTGCCAGCTCTCAAGACAGGGTTCTGCTTAATGAGCAGTTCTTC	CASSQDRVLLNEQFF
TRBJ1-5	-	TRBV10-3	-	TGTGCCATCAGTTCGAGGGGGGGTCAGCCCCAGCATTTT	CAISSRGGQPQHF
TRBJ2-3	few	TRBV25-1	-	TGTGCCAGCAGTGAATTAGGGAAAGGGGGAACCACAGATACGCAGTATTTT	CASSELGKGGTTDTQYF
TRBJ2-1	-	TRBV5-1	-	TGCGCCAGCAGCTTTGGGGGGCGCGAATACAATGAGCAGTTCTTC	CASSFGGREYNEQFF
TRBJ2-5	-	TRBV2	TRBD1	TGTGCCAGCAGGACAGGGCGGTTGGGCGAGACCCAGTACTTC	CASRTGRLGETQYF
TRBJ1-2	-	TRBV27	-	TGTGCCACCCGACAGGCCAACTATGGCTACACCTTC	CATRQANYGYTF
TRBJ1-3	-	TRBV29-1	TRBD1	TGCAGCGCGTTCTCAGGGGGTGGAAACACCATATATTTT	CSAFSGGGNTIYF
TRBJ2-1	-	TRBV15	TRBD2	TGTGCCACCAGCAGAGATTATAGCGGGACCCACAATGAGCAGTTCTTC	CATSRDYSGTHNEQFF
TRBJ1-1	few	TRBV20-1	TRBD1	TGCAGTGCTAGAGTTTTCGGGACAGGCGCCTCTGAAGCTTTCTTT	CSARVFGTGASEAFF
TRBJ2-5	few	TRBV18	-	TGTGCCAGCTCACCAGAGGCGGAGACCCAGTACTTC	CASSPEAETQYF
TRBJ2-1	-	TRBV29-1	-	TGCAGCGTTCTCTACAATGAGCAGTTCTTC	CSVLYNEQFF
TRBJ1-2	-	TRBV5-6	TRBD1	TGTGCCAGCAGCTTAGGCCCCGGGACAGTAAAGAATGGCTACACCTTC	CASSLGPGTVKNGYTF
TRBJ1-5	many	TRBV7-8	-	TGTGCCAGCCATTACGGGGGACGAAGCAATCAGCCCCAGCATTTT	CASHYGGRSNQPQHF
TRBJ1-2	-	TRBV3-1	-	TGTGCCAGCAGCTGGGAGCAGGGGCGCGATGGCTACACCTTC	CASSWEQGRDGYTF
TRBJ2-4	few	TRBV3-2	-	TGTGCCAGCAGCCAAGATACGTTTCCGCTAGGGGAGCTAGCCAAAAACATTCAGTACTTC	CASSQDTFPLGELAKNIQYF
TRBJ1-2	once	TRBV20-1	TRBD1	TGCAGTGCGACAGGGGGGAACTATGGCTACACCTTC	CSATGGNYGYTF
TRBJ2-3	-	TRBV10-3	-	TGTGCCATCAGTGAGAGCGTTAGCGGCACAGATACGCAGTATTTT	CAISESVSGTDTQYF
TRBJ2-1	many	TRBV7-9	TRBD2	TGTGCCAGCAGCATAATAGCGGGGGGGCCGGTCAATGAGCAGTTCTTC	CASSIIAGGPVNEQFF
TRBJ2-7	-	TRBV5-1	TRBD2	TGCGCCAGCAGCCCCAGTGCGGGTGGAAGCGGGGGGGCCAACGAGCAGTACTTC	CASSPSAGGSGGANEQYF
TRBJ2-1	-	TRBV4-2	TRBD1	TGTGCCAGCAGCCTCAACAGGGGTTCTTACGATGAGCAGTTCTTC	CASSLNRGSYDEQFF
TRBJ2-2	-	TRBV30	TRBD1	TGTGCCTGGAGGGGCCGGGACAGGGCCCAACGGGGGGAGCTGTTTTTT	CAWRGRDRAQRGELFF
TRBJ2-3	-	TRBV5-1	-	TGCGCCAGCAGTTTTCAGCTTGGGGATACGCAGTATTTT	CASSFQLGDTQYF
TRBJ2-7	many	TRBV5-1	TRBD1	TGCGCCAGCAGCTTGGGACAGGGGGCGGACGAGCAGTACTTC	CASSLGQGADEQYF
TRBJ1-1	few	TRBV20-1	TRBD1	TGCAGTGCGCTGAGACAGGGAGCCCCTGAAGCTTTCTTT	CSALRQGAPEAFF
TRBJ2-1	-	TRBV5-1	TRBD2	TGCGCCAGCAGCCCCCAAGCGGAGCTAGCGGGGGGAGGGGAGCAGTTCTTC	CASSPQAELAGGGEQFF
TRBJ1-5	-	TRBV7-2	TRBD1	TGTGCCAGCAGCCGAGGGGGCTTGGGCAATCAGCCCCAGCATTTT	CASSRGGLGNQPQHF
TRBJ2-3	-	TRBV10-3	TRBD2	TGTGCCATCAGTTCGACTAGCGGGACCTTGAGCACAGATACGCAGTATTTT	CAISSTSGTLSTDTQYF
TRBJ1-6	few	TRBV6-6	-	TGTGCCAGCAGTTACTCGACACAGGGAAATTCACCCCTCCACTTT	CASSYSTQGNSPLHF
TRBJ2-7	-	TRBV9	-	TGTGCCAGCAGCGTAGCCGTGACAGGCAACGAGCAGTACTTC	CASSVAVTGNEQYF
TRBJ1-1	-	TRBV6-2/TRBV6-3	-	TGTGCCAGCAACTCCGTCAGCATGAACACTGAAGCTTTCTTT	CASNSVSMNTEAFF
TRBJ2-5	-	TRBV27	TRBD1	TGTGCCAGCAGTTCCGCCCCGGACAGGGTGGGGGCCCAGTACTTC	CASSSAPDRVGAQYF
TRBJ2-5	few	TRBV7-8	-	TGTGCCAGCAGCTTGGGCAGTTGGAAGACCCAGTACTTC	CASSLGSWKTQYF
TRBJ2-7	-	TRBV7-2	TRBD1	TGTGCCAGCAGCATCGGGACAGGGAAGGGCTACGAGCAGTACTTC	CASSIGTGKGYEQYF
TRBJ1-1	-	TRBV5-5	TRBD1	TGTGCCAGCAGCCCTGGGACAGGGTTGTGGAACACTGAAGCTTTCTTT	CASSPGTGLWNTEAFF
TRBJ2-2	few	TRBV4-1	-	TGCGCCAGCAGCACGGGACTCAACACCGGGGAGCTGTTTTTT	CASSTGLNTGELFF
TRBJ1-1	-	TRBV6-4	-	TGTGCCAGCAGGGGAGGGGACACTGAAGCTTTCTTT	CASRGGDTEAFF
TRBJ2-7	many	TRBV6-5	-	TGTGCCAGCAGTTACTCGACTTCGACAGTGAGCTCCTACGAGCAGTACTTC	CASSYSTSTVSSYEQYF
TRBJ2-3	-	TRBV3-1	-	TGTGCCAGCAGCCTCGTGAACACAGATACGCAGTATTTT	CASSLVNTDTQYF
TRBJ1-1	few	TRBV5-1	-	TGCGCCAGCAGCCTCGAGTTAGGGGTCACTGAAGCTTTCTTT	CASSLELGVTEAFF
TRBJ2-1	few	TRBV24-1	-	TGTGCCACCAGTGATTTGCAGGGGCAGGGCAATGAGCAGTTCTTC	CATSDLQGQGNEQFF
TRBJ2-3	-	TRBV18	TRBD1	TGTGCCAGCTCACCACCGGGGACAGGGGGCATAAGGACAGATACGCAGTATTTT	CASSPPGTGGIRTDTQYF
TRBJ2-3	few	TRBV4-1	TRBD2	TGCGCCAGCAGCCAGCCTACTCTAGCGGGGGGGTCCACAGATACGCAGTATTTT	CASSQPTLAGGSTDTQYF
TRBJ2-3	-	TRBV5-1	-	TGCGCCAGCAGCTTGCCGGGCCCTAGTAGCACAGATACGCAGTATTTT	CASSLPGPSSTDTQYF
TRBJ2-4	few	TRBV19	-	TGTGCCAGTAGTACTCAGGGGTTCGGAAACATTCAGTACTTC	CASSTQGFGNIQYF
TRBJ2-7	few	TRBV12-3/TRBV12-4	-	TGTGCCAGTAAGAAGGGAGGCGCCTACGAGCAGTACTTC	CASKKGGAYEQYF
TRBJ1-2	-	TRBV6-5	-	TGTGCCAGCAGTGACCCAGGGAGGGCGGAAGGCTATGGCTACACCTTC	CASSDPGRAEGYGYTF
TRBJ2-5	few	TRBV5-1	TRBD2	TGCGCCAGCAGCATGACTAGCGGGGGCCAAGAGACCCAGTACTTC	CASSMTSGGQETQYF
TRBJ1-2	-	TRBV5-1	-	TGCGCCAGCAGCCACGGATACCGGGCCAAAGGCTTTAACTATGGCTACACCTTC	CASSHGYRAKGFNYGYTF
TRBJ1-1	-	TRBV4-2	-	TGTGCCAGCAGCCAGGAAAAAGGGGCTGAAGCTTTCTTT	CASSQEKGAEAFF
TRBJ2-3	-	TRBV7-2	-	TGTGCCAGCAGCTTACCTCAGATTAGCACAGATACGCAGTATTTT	CASSLPQISTDTQYF